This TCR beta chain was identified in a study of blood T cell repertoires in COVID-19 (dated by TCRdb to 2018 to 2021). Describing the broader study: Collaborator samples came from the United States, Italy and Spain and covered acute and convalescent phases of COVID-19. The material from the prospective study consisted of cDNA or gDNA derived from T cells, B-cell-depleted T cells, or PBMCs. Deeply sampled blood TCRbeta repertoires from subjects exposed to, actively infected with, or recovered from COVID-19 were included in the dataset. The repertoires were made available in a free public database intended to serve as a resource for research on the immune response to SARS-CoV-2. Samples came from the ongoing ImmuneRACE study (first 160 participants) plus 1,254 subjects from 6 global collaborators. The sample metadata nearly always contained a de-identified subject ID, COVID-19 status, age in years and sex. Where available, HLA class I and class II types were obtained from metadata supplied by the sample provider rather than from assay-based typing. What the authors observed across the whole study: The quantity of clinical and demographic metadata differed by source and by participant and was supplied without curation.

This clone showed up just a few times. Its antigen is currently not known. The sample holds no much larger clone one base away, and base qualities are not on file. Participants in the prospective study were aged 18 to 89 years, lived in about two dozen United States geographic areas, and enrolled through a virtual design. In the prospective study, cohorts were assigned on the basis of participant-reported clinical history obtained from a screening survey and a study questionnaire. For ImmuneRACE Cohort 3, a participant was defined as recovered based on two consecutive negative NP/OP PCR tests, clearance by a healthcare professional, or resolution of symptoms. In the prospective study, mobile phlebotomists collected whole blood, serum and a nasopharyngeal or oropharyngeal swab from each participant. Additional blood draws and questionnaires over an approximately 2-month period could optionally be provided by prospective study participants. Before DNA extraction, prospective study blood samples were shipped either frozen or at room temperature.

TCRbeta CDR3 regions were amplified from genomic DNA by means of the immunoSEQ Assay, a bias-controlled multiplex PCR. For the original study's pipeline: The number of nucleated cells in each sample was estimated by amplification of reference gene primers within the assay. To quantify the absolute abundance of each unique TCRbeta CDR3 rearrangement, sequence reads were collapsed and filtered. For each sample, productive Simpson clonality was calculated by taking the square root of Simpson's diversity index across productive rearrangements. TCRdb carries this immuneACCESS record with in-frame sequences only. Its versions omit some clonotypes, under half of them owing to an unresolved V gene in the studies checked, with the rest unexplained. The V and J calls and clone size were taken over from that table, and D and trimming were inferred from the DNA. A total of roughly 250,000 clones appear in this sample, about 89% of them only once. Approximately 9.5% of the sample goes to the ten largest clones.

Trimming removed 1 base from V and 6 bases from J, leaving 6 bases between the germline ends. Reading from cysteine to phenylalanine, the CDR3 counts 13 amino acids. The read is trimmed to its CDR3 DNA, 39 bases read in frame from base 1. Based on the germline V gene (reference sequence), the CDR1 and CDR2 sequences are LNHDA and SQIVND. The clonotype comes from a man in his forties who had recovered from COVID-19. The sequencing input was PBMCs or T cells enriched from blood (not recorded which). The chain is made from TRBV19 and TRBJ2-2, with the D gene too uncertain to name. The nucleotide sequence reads TGTGCCAGTAGTATAGTGACTTCCGGGGAGCTGTTTTTT. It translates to CASSIVTSGELFF.